The source of this TCR beta chain is a study of Ad26.COV2.S vaccination and SARS-CoV-2 variants. The study, taken as a whole, reports: Quantification of TCR breadth and depth may have yielded underestimates of total T cell responses.

Trimming took 4 bases from V and 1 from J, leaving 18 bases between them. Germline lookup yields CDR1 SGHDN and CDR2 FVKESK. This CDR3 region has 17 residues. On this clone: Its cognate antigen is unknown.

The treatment: some 20 received Ad26.COV2.S at low or high dose, single or two shots; a few received placebo; per-sample allocation not given. Day 63 after the first vaccine or placebo injection was the time point for sampling. In Boston, the donor was an adult between 18-55 years of age. Assay used: immunoSEQ multiplex PCR; TCRdb lists only in-frame clones, some missing. The sample lists 300,000 to 400,000 clones, 87% seen once, with approximately 3.6% in the top ten. The sample consisted of peripheral blood, taken in a trial of Ad26.COV2.S vaccine versus placebo. The gene calls are TRBV14 and TRBJ2-3; weak D call: TRBD2 (6 bases). The origin of this receptor is a person between 18 and 65 years old who received the Ad26.COV2.S COVID-19 vaccine or a placebo. The CDR3 bases are TGTGCCAGCAGCCGGGTTAACTGGCGGGGTGGCACAGATACGCAGTATTTT. This encodes CASSRVNWRGGTDTQYF.